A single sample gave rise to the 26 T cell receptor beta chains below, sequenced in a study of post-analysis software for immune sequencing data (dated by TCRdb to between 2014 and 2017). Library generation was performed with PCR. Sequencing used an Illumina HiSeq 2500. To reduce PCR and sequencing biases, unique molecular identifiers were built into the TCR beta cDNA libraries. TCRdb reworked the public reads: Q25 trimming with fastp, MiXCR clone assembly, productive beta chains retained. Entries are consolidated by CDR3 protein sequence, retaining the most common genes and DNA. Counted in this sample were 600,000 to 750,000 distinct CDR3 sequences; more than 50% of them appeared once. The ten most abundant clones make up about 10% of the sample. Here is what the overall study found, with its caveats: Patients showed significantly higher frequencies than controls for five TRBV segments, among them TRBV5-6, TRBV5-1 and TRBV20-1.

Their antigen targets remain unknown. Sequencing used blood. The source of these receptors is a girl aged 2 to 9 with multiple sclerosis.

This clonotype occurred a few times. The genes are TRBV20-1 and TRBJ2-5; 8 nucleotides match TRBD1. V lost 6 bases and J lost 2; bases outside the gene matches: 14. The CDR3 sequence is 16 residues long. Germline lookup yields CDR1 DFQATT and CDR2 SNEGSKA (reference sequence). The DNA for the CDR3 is TGCAGTGCAAACGGACAGGGATTGAGAGGGCAAGAGACCCAGTACTTC. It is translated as CSANGQGLRGQETQYF.

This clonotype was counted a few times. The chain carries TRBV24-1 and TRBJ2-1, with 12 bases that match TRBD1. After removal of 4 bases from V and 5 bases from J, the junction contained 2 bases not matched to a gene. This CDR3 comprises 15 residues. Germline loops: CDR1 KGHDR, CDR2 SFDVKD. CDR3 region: CATSERDRGHNEQFF. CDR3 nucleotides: TGTGCCACCAGTGAACGGGACAGGGGGCACAATGAGCAGTTCTTC.

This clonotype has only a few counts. This CDR3 reads CSAGAGEETQYF. CDR3 DNA sequence: TGCAGCGCCGGAGCGGGGGAAGAGACCCAGTACTTC. The chain joins TRBV29-1 to TRBJ2-5, with TRBD2 matching 8 bases. The ends lost 7 bases at V and 3 bases at J; junction bases unmatched: 4. CDR1 is SQVTM, CDR2 ANQGSEA, per germline. CDR3 size: 12 residues.

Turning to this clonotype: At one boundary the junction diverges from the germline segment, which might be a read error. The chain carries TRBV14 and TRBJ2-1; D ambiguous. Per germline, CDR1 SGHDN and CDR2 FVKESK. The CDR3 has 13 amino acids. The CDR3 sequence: CANSQRQSQWQFF. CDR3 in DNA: TGTGCCAACAGCCAACGGCAATCTCAGTGGCAGTTCTTC.

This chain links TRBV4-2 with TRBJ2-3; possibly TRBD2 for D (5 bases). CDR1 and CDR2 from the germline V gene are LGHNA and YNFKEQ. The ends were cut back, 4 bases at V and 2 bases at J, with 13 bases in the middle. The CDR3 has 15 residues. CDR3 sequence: CASSPRRQDTDTQYF. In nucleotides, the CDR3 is TGTGCCAGCAGCCCACGGAGGCAGGACACAGATACGCAGTATTTT.

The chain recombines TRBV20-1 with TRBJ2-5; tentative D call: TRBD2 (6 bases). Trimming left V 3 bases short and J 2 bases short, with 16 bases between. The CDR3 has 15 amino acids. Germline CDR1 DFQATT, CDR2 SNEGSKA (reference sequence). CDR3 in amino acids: CSASPRGSGQETQYF. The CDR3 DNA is TGCAGTGCTAGCCCTCGGGGTAGCGGTCAAGAGACCCAGTACTTC.

The chain's CDR3 is CSASRLGGRDEAGELFF. The DNA of the CDR3 is TGCAGCGCTTCTAGGCTCGGGGGCAGGGATGAGGCCGGGGAGCTGTTTTTT. The V call is TRBV29-1, the J call TRBJ2-2; either TRBD1 or TRBD2 may supply D (6 bases each). V was clipped by 7 bases and J by 6 bases, with 27 bases between them. The length of the CDR3 is 17 residues. The germline gives CDR1 SQVTM, CDR2 ANQGSEA.

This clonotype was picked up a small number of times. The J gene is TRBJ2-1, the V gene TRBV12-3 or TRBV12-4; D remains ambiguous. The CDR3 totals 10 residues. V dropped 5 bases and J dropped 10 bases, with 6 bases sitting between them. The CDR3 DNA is TGTGCCAGCAGTCAGACAGAGCAGTTCTTC. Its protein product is CASSQTEQFF.

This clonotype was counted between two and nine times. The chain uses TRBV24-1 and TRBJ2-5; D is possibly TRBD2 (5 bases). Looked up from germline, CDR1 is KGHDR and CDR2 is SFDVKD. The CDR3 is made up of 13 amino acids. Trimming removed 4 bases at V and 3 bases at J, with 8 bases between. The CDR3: CATSDGREETQYF. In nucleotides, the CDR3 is TGTGCCACCAGTGACGGGCGGGAAGAGACCCAGTACTTC.

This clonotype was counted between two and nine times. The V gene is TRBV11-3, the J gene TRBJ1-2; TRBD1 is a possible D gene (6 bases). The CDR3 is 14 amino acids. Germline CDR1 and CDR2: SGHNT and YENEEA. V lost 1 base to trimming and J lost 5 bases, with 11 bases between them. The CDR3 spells CASSLGAGVYGYTF. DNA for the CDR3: TGTGCCAGCAGCTTAGGTGCAGGGGTTTATGGCTACACCTTC.

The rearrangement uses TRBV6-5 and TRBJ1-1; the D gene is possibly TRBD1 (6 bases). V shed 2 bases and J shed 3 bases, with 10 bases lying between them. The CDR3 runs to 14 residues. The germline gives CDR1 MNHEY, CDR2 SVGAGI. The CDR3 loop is CASSYRGQHTEAFF. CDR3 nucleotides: TGTGCCAGCAGTTACAGAGGACAGCACACTGAAGCTTTCTTT.

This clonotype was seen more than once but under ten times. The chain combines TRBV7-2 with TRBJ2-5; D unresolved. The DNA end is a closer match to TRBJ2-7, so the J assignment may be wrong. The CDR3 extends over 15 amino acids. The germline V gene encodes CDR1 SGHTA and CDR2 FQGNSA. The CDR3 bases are TGTGCCAGCAGCTCAAACTCGGTAATTGGGTACGAGCAGTACTTC. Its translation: CASSSNSVIGYEQYF.

CDR3 sequence: CASSLAGQLAGGGNEQFF. The DNA of the CDR3 is TGTGCCAGCAGCTTAGCGGGTCAACTAGCGGGAGGTGGCAATGAGCAGTTCTTC. The J gene is TRBJ2-1, the V gene TRBV7-8, with 12 bases matching TRBD2. After removal of 0 bases from V and 6 bases from J, the junction contained 9 bases not matched to a gene. Looked up from germline, CDR1 is SGHVS and CDR2 is FQNEAQ. This CDR3 is built from 18 residues.

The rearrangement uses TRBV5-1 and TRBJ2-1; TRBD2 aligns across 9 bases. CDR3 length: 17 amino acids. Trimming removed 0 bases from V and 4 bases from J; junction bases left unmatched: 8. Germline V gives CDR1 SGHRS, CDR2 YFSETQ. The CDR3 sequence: CASSLGYSGSRYNEQFF. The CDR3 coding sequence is TGCGCCAGCAGCTTGGGATATAGCGGGAGTCGGTACAATGAGCAGTTCTTC.

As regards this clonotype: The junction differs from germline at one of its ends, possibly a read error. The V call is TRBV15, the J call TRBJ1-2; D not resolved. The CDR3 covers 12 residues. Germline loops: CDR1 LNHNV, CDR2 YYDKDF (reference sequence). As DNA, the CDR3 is TGTACCACCGGCAGCAACCATTATGACTACACCTTC. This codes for CTTGSNHYDYTF.

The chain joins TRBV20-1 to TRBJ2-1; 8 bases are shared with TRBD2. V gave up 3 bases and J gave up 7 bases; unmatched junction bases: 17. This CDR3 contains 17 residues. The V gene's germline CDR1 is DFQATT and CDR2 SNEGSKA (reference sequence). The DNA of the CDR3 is TGCAGTGCTAGCATTACCGCCCAGCGGGGGCCGGGAAATGAGCAGTTCTTC. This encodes CSASITAQRGPGNEQFF.

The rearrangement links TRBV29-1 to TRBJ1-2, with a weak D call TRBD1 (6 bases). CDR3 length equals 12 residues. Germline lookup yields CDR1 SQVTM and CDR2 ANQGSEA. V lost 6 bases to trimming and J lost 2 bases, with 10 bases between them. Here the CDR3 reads CSVMQGNYGYTF. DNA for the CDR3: TGCAGCGTCATGCAGGGGAACTATGGCTACACCTTC.

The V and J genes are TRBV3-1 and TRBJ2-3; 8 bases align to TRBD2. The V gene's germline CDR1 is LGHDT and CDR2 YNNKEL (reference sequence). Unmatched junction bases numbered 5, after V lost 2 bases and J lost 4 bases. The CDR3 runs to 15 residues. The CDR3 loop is CASSQTGLEPDTQYF. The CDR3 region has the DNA TGTGCCAGCAGCCAAACGGGACTAGAACCAGATACGCAGTATTTT.

The CDR3, as DNA: TGTGCCAGCAGGTCCGGGACAGGGGGCCCCGGCGAGCAGTTCTTC. Its protein product is CASRSGTGGPGEQFF. This rearrangement joins TRBV6-6 to TRBJ2-1; TRBD1 matches at 12 bases. With 6 bases clipped from V and 10 bases from J, the junction kept 10 bases outside the gene matches. The germline gives CDR1 MNHNY, CDR2 SVGAGI (reference sequence). This CDR3 has 15 residues.

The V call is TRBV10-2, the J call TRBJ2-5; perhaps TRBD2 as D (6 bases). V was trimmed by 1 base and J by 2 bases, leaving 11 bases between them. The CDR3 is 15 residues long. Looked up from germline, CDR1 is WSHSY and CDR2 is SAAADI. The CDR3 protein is CASSEWSGSQETQYF. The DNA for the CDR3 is TGCGCCAGCAGTGAGTGGAGCGGGTCTCAAGAGACCCAGTACTTC.

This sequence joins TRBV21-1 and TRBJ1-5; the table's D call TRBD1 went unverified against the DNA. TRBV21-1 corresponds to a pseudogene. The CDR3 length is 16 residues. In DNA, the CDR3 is TGTGCCAGCACCAGAACAGGGGGCGCCATTTTTCAGCCCCAGCATTTT. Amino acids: CASTRTGGAIFQPQHF.

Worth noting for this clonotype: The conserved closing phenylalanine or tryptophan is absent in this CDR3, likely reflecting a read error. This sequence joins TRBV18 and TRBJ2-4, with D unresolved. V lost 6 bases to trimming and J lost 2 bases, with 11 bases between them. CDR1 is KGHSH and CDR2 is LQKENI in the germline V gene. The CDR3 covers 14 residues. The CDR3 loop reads CASSLTMTKNIQYV. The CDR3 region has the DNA TGTGCCAGCTCCCTGACAATGACCAAAAACATTCAGTACGTC.

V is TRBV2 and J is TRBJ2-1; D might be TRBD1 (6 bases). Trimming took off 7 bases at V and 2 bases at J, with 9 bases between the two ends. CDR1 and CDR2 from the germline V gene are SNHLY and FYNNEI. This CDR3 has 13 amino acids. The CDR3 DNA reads TGTGCCAGCATTAACAGGGCCTACAATGAGCAGTTCTTC. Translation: CASINRAYNEQFF.

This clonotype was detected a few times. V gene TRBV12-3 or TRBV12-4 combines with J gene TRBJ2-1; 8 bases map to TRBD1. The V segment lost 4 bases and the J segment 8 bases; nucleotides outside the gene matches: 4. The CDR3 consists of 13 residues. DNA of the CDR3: TGTGCCAGCAGTTCTGCAGGGGGCCATGAGCAGTTCTTC. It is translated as CASSSAGGHEQFF.

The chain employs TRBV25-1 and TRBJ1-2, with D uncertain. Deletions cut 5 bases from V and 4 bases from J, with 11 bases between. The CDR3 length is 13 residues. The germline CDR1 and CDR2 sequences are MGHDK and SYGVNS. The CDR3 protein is CASSREGRYGYTF. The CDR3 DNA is TGTGCCAGCAGTCGTGAGGGTCGCTATGGCTACACCTTC.

CDR3 in DNA: TGCGCCAGCTCGTCGGGCCTTACTAACTATGGCTACACCTTC. Protein sequence: CASSSGLTNYGYTF. V gene TRBV10-1 combines with J gene TRBJ1-2; no clear D gene. V was clipped by 8 bases and J by 0 bases, with 13 bases between them. Germline V gives CDR1 WNHNN, CDR2 SYGVQD (reference sequence). This CDR3 comprises 14 residues.